This T cell receptor (beta chain) comes out of a study of cytomegalovirus exposure and HLA in healthy donors. The study's findings and limits: Diagnosis of cytomegalovirus status made by the classifier reportedly showed high specificity and sensitivity. The HLA-A and HLA-B alleles of most subjects were reportedly predicted accurately from TCR beta sequences. Follow-up analysis later connected one missense variant in DCLRE1C with trimming of TCR beta V- and J-genes.

To note about this clone: Its specificity is not known.

The CDR3 is 15 residues long. V lost 1 base to trimming and J lost 1 base, with 11 bases between them. From germline, CDR1 is GTSNPN and CDR2 SVGIG (reference sequence). Researchers ran the PCR with 60 Vbeta and 13 Jbeta primers. Sequencing was performed with immunoSEQ multiplex PCR; in TCRdb, only in-frame clones are kept and a portion is missing. The repertoire holds about 160,000 clones, with around 85% as singletons. Sequencing used PBMCs. The rearrangement joins TRBV30 to TRBJ2-1; D is ambiguous. This TCR came from a boy younger than 10 in good health and CMV-seronegative. The chain's CDR3 is CAWSGIEESYNEQFF. CDR3 coding DNA: TGTGCCTGGAGTGGGATCGAGGAGTCCTACAATGAGCAGTTCTTC. Variable domain in full (rest from reference TRBV30 and TRBJ2-1): SQTIHQWPATLVQPVGSPLSLECTVEGTSNPNLYWYRQAAGRGLQLLFYSVGIGQISSEVPQNLSASRPQDRQFILSSKKLLLSDSGFYLCAWSGIEESYNEQFFGPGTRLTVL.